The T cell receptor (beta chain) under discussion was sequenced for a study of identifying expanded T cells in peripheral blood. Findings of the study overall: Clone count variance between roughly two-week samples rose with total template count. Over two and four weeks, about 16 and 20 clones changed, versus approximately 1.1 between replicates.

A remark on this clone: No antigen is known for it.

This CDR3 has 13 amino acids. Germline-derived CDR1 and CDR2 are SGHTA and FQGNSA. Trimming took 5 bases from V and 5 from J, leaving 12 bases between them. Sequencing was performed with immunoSEQ multiplex PCR; in TCRdb, only in-frame clones are kept and a portion is missing. The data hold about 91,000 clones, with about 91% observed a single time. This clonotype originated in a person aged 18 to 75 in good health. Source material: blood. This chain links TRBV7-2 with TRBJ1-2, with D uncertain. The chain's CDR3 is CASSDLGLYGYTF. DNA for the CDR3: TGTGCCAGCAGCGACCTCGGGTTGTATGGCTACACCTTC. The full variable domain, with the rest looked up from reference TRBV7-2 and TRBJ1-2, is GAGVSQSPSNKVTEKGKDVELRCDPISGHTALYWYRQSLGQGLEFLIYFQGNSAPDKSGLPSDRFSAERTGGSVSTLTIQRTQQEDSAVYLCASSDLGLYGYTFGSGTRLTVV.